This T cell receptor beta chain was captured by sequencing in a study of CD8+ T cells in alopecia areata. Obtained from alopecia areata patients were lesional scalp punch biopsies along with peripheral blood. Sequencing used cDNA as its template, made by extracting RNA and reverse transcribing it. Libraries were prepared by immunoSEQ multiplex PCR; TCRdb keeps only in-frame clonotypes and omits some of them. Among 120,000 to 150,000 clones, roughly 48% were seen once, and the ten largest hold roughly 7.5%. The sample consisted of CD4+ T cells sorted from blood. The source is a human donor with alopecia areata.

Here the CDR3 DNA reads TGTGCCAGCAGTTCCCCATCCAATGAGCAGTTCTTC. Translating it yields CASSSPSNEQFF. The V gene is TRBV6-6, the J gene TRBJ2-1; D gene ambiguous. In germline, CDR1 is MNHNY, CDR2 SVGAGI (reference sequence). CDR3 size: 12 residues. Trimming took 4 bases from V and 6 from J, leaving 7 bases between them.